This TCR beta chain was captured in a study of CD8 T cells in Susac syndrome. Whole-study findings and limits: The study conceded that its TCR sequencing and HLA analysis involved relatively few individuals. The authors found no clonal expansion in Susac syndrome CD4+ T cell repertoires.

Random hexamers were used to reverse transcribe 0.5 to 1 ug of RNA. Amplification of TCR beta CDR3 by immunoSEQ multiplex PCR spanned 54 Vbeta and 13 Jbeta. TCRdb called the immunoSEQ multiplex PCR reads again in MiXCR, with one record for every CDR3 protein. This table holds 130,000 to 150,000 distinct CDR3 sequences, approximately 95% found once. Patients with Susac syndrome fulfilled recently defined diagnostic criteria for definite or probable disease. V was shortened by 5 bases and J by 8 bases, with 13 bases between the two germline ends. CDR3 length: 13 residues. Germline CDR1 reads SSHAT; CDR2 reads FNYEAQ (reference sequence). About this clonotype itself: The antigen is undetermined.

The TCR sequence derives from a human donor with Susac syndrome. The V gene is TRBV7-7, the J gene TRBJ2-1; possibly TRBD2 for D (6 bases). The material sequenced was CD4+ T cells from PBMCs. The CDR3 bases are TGTGCCAGCAGCCCGGGGGTCAGGGATGAGCAGTTCTTC. This sequence encodes CASSPGVRDEQFF.